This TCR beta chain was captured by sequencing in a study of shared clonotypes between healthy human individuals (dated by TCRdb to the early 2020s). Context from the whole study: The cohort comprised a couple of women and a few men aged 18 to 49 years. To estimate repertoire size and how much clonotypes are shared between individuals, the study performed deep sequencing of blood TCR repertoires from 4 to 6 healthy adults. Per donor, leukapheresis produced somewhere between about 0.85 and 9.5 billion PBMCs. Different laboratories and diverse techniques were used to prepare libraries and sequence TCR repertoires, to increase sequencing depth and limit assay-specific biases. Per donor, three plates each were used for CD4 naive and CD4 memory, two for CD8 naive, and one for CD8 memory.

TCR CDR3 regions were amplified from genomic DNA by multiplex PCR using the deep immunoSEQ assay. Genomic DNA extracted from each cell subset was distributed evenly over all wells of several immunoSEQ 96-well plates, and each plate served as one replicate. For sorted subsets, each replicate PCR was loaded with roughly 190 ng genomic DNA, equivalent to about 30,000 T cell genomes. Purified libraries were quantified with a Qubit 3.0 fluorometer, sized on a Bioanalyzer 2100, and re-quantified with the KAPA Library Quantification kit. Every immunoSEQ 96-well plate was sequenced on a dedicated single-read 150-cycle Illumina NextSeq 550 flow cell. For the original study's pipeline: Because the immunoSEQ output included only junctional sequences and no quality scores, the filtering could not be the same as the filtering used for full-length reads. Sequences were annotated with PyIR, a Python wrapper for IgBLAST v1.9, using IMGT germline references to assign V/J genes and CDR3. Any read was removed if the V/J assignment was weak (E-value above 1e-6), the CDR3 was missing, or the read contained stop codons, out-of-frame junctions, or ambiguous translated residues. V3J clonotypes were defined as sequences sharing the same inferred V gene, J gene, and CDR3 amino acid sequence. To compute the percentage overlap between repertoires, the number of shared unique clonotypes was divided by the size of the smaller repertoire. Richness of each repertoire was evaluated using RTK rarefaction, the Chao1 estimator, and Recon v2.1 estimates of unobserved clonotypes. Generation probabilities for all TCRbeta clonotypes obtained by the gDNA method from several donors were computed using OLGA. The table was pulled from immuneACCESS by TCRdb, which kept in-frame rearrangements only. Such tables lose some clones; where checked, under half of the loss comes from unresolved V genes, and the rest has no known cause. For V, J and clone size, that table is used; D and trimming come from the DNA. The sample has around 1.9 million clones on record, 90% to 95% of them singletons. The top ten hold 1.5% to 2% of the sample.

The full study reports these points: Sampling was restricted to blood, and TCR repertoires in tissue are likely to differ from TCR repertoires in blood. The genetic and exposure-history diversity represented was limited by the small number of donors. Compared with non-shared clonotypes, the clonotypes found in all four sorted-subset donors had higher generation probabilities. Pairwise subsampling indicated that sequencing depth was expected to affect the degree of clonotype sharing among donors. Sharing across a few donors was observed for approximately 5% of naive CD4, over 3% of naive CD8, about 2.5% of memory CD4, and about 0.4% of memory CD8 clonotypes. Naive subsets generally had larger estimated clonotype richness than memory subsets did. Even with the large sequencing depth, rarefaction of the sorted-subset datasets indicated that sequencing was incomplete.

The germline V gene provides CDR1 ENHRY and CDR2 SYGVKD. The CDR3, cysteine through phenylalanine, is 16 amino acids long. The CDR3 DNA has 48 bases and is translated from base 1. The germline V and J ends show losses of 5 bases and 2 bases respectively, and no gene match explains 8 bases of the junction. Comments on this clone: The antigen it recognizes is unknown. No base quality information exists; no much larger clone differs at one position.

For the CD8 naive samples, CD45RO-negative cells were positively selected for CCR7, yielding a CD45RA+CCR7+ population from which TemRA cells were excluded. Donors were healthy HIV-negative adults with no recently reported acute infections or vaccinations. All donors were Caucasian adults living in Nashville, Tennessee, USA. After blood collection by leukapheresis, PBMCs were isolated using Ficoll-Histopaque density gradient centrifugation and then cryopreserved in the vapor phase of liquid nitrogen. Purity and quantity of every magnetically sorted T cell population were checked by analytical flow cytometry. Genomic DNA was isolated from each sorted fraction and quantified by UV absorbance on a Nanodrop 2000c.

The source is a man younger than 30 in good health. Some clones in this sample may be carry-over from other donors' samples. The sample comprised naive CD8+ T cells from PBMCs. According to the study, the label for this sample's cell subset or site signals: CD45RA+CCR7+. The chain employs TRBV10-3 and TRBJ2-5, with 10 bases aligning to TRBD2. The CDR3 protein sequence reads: CAISTLSGREQETQYF. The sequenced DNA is TGTGCCATCAGTACCTTGAGCGGGAGGGAACAAGAGACCCAGTACTTC.